This T cell receptor (beta chain) was obtained from a study of T cell responses to AZD1222 COVID-19 vaccine. Study outcomes and limitations: Vaccine-associated CD4 TCRs spanned spike, dominant at 160-218 and 743-854.

Germline V gene data show CDR1 as SGHNT and CDR2 as YYREEE (reference sequence). The CDR3 extends over 15 amino acids. V gave up 2 bases and J gave up 7 bases; unmatched junction bases: 6. Comment on this clone: The antigen is unknown.

Generated by immunoSEQ multiplex PCR, the TCRdb table keeps only in-frame clones and is missing some. In the table there are more than 120,000 clones, more than 85% of which are singletons. This sequence was found in an adult in good health. This chain joins TRBV5-4 and TRBJ1-4; 9 bases map to TRBD1. The source material was peripheral blood, sampled on day 0 of AZD1222 vaccination. CDR3 region: CASSFIGTGTEKLFF. The CDR3 region has the DNA TGTGCCAGCAGCTTTATCGGGACAGGGACTGAAAAACTGTTTTTT.